There are a few counts of the clone carrying this T cell receptor beta chain. As handled by the study authors: Amplification from reference gene primers served as the basis for estimated nucleated cell counts. Clones were sequenced by immunoSEQ multiplex PCR, and TCRdb holds only the in-frame ones, with some missing. The D gene and trimming were derived from the DNA, and the V and J assignments and clone size from that table. This table has some 83,000 clones, over 80% appearing once. This sample is drawn from a study of blood T cell repertoires in COVID-19. The overall study: The analysed material was cDNA or gDNA that came from T cells, B-cell-depleted T cells, or PBMCs.

The CDR3 consists of 16 residues. Germline CDR1 LNHDA, CDR2 SQIVND (reference sequence). The V gene lost 7 bases and the J gene lost 0 bases, with 15 bases spanning the gap. Sequencing was performed on peripheral blood. The rearrangement uses TRBV19 and TRBJ1-4; D unclear. The TCR was taken from a man in his 60s with active or convalescent COVID-19. The CDR3 here is CASKEGRTSTNEKLFF. The CDR3 DNA follows: TGTGCCAGTAAGGAGGGCAGAACATCAACTAATGAAAAACTGTTTTTT.